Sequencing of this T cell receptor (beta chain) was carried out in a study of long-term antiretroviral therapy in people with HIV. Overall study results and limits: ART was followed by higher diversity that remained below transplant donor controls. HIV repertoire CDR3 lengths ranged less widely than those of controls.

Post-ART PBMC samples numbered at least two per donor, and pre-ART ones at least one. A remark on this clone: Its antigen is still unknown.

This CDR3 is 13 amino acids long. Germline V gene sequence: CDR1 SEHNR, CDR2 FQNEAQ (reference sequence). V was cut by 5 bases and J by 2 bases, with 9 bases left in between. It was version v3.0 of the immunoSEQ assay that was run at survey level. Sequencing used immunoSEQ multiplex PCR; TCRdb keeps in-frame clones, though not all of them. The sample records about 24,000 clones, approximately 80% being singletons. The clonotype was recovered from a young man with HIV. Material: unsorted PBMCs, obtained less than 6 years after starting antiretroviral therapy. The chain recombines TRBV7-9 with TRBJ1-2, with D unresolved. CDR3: CASSPRVNYGYTF. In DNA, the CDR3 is TGTGCCAGCAGCCCCCGGGTAAACTATGGCTACACCTTC. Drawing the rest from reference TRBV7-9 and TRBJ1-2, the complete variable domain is DTGVSQNPRHKITKRGQNVTFRCDPISEHNRLYWYRQTLGQGPEFLTYFQNEAQLEKSRLLSDRFSAERPKGSFSTLEIQRTEQGDSAMYLCASSPRVNYGYTFGSGTRLTVV.